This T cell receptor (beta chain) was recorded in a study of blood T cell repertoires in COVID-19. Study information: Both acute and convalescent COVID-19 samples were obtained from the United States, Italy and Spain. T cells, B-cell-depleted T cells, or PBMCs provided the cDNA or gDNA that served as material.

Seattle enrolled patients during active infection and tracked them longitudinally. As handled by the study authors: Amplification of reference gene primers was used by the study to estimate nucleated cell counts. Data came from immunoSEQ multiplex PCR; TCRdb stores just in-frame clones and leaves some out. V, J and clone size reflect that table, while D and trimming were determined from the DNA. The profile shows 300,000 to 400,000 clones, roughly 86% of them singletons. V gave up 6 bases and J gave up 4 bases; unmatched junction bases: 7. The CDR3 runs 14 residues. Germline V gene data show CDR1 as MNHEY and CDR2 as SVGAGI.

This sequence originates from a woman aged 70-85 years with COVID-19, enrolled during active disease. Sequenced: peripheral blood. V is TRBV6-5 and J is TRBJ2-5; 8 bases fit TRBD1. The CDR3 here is CASRQTGAAETQYF. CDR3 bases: TGTGCCAGCAGGCAGACAGGGGCTGCAGAGACCCAGTACTTC.